This T cell receptor (beta chain) was observed in a study of T cell responses to AZD1222 COVID-19 vaccine. The CDR3 has 16 residues. CDR1 is KGHSH, CDR2 LQKENI, per germline. The V end was cut by 4 bases, the J end by 5 bases, with 20 bases between. Using immunoSEQ multiplex PCR, the repertoire was profiled, and TCRdb retains in-frame clones only, with some absent. The table records fewer than 150,000 clones, over 85% of them present only once. The V gene is TRBV18, the J gene TRBJ1-1, with a tentative D call TRBD1 (6 bases). The source was peripheral blood, collected on day 0 of AZD1222 vaccination. This TCR derives from an adult in good health. This CDR3 reads CASSLSRDMESTEAFF. The CDR3 DNA follows: TGTGCCAGCTCACTAAGCCGGGACATGGAAAGTACTGAAGCTTTCTTT.